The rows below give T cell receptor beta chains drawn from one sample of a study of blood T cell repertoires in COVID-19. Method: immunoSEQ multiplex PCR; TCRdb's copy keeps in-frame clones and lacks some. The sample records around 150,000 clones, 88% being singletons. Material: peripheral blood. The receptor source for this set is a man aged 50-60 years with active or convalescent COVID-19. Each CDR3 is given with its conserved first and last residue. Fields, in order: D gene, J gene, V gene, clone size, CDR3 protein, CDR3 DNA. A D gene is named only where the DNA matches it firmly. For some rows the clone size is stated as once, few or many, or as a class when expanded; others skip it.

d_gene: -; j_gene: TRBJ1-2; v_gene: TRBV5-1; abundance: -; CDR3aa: CASSLAGDNYGYTF; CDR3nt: TGCGCCAGCAGCTTGGCCGGGGATAACTATGGCTACACCTTC
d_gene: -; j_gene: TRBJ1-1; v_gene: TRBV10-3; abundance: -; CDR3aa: CAIRETVMNTEAFF; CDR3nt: TGTGCCATCAGGGAGACAGTCATGAACACTGAAGCTTTCTTT
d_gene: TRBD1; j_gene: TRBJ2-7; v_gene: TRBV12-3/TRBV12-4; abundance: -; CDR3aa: CASSSDRGEQYF; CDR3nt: TGTGCCAGCAGTTCGGACAGGGGCGAGCAGTACTTC
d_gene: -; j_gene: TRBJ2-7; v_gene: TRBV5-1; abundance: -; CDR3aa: CASSLVAGPVYEQYF; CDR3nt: TGCGCCAGCAGCTTGGTTGCGGGGCCGGTCTACGAGCAGTACTTC
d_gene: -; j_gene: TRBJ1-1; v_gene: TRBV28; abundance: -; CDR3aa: CASSLQGVNTEAFF; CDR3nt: TGTGCCAGCAGTCTGCAAGGGGTGAACACTGAAGCTTTCTTT
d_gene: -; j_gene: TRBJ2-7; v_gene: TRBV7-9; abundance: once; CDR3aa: CASSDGTLYEQYF; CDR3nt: TGTGCCAGCAGCGACGGGACACTCTACGAGCAGTACTTC
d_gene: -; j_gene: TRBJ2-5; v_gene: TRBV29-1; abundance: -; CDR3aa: CSVPGQPRETQYF; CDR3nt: TGCAGCGTCCCCGGACAGCCCCGGGAGACCCAGTACTTC
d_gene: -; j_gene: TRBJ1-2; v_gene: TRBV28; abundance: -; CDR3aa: CASSIQNYGYTF; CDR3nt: TGTGCCAGCAGTATTCAGAACTATGGCTACACCTTC
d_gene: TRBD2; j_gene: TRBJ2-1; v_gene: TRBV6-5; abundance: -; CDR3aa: CASRGTSGNNEQFF; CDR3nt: TGTGCCAGCAGGGGGACTAGCGGTAACAATGAGCAGTTCTTC
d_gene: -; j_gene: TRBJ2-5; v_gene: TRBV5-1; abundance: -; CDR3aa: CASSLEGLQETQYF; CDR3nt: TGCGCCAGCAGCTTAGAGGGCCTCCAAGAGACCCAGTACTTC
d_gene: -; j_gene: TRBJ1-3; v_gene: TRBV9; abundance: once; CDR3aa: CASSVTDSRGNTIYF; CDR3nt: TGTGCCAGCAGCGTGACCGACTCGCGAGGAAACACCATATATTTT
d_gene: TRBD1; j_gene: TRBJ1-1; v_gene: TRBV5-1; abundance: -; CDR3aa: CASSTGQASTEAFF; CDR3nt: TGCGCCAGCAGCACCGGACAGGCTAGCACTGAAGCTTTCTTT
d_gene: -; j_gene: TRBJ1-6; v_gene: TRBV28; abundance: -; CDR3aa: CASSSDRMNSPLHF; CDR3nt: TGTGCCAGCAGTTCCGACAGGATGAATTCACCCCTCCACTTT
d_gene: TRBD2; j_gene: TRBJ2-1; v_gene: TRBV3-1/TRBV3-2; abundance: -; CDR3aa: CASSPQASGGPYNEQFF; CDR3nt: TGTGCCAGCAGCCCTCAAGCTTCGGGAGGGCCCTACAATGAGCAGTTCTTC
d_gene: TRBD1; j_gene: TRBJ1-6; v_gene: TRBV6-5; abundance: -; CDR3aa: CASSYRRQGSNSPLHF; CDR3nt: TGTGCCAGCAGTTACAGAAGACAGGGGTCAAATTCACCCCTCCACTTT
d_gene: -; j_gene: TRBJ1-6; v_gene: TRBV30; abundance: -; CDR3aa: CAWSPRTVPNSPLHF; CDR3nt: TGTGCCTGGAGTCCTCGGACAGTTCCTAATTCACCCCTCCACTTT
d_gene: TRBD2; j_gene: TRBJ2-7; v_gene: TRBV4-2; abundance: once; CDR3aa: CASTPGLASYEQYF; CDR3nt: TGTGCCAGCACCCCGGGACTAGCCTCCTACGAGCAGTACTTC
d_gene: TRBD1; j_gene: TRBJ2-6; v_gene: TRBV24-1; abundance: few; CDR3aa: CATSGDRFSGANVLTF; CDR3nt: TGTGCCACCAGTGGGGACAGATTCTCTGGGGCCAACGTCCTGACTTTC
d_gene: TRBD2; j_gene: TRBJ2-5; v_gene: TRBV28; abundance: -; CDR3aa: CASSTSGRQETQYF; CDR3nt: TGTGCCAGCAGTACTAGCGGGAGGCAAGAGACCCAGTACTTC
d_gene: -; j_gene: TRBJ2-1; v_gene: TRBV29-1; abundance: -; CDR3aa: CSAFHNEQFF; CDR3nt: TGCAGCGCCTTCCACAATGAGCAGTTCTTC
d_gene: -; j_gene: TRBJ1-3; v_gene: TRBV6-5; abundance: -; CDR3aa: CASSYSHGGPGNTIYF; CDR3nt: TGTGCCAGCAGTTACTCTCACGGGGGGCCTGGAAACACCATATATTTT
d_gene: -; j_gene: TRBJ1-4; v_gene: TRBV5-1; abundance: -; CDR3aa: CASSLVGGVNEKLFF; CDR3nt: TGCGCCAGCAGCTTGGTCGGGGGAGTCAATGAAAAACTGTTTTTT
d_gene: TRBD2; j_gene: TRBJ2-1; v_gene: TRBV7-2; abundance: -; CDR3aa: CASSLLAGVPNEQFF; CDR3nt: TGTGCCAGCAGCTTACTAGCGGGAGTTCCCAATGAGCAGTTCTTC
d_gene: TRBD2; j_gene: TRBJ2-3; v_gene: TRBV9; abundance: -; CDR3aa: CASSTGSGKTDTQYF; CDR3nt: TGTGCCAGCAGCACAGGTAGCGGGAAAACAGATACGCAGTATTTT
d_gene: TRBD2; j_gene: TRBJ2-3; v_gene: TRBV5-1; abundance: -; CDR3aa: CASSSAGTTGTDTQYF; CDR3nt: TGCGCCAGCAGCTCCGCCGGGACTACCGGAACAGATACGCAGTATTTT
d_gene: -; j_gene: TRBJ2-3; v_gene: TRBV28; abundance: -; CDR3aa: CASNQGRGGGTDTQYF; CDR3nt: TGTGCCAGCAACCAGGGGCGCGGAGGAGGCACAGATACGCAGTATTTT
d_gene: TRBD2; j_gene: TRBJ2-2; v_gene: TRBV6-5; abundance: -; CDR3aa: CASSYSRLAVTGELFF; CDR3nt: TGTGCCAGCAGTTACTCTAGACTAGCGGTGACCGGGGAGCTGTTTTTT
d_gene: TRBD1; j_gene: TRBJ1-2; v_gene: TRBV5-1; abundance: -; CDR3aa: CASTGGQRGYTF; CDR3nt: TGCGCCAGCACCGGGGGACAGAGGGGCTACACCTTC
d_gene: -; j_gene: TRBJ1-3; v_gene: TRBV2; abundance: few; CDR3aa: CASSETVSGNTIYF; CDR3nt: TGTGCCAGCAGTGAAACAGTCTCTGGAAACACCATATATTTT
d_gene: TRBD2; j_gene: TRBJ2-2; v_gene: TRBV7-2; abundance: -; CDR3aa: CASSQLAGVAGELFF; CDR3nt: TGTGCCAGCAGCCAACTAGCGGGAGTTGCCGGGGAGCTGTTTTTT
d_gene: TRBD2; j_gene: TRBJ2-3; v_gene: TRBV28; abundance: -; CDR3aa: CASSRYGTSLSATQYF; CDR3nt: TGTGCCAGCAGTAGGTACGGGACTAGCCTCAGTGCTACGCAGTATTTT
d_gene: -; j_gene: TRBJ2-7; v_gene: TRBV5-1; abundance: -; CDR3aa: CASSPLDIAYEQYF; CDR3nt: TGCGCCAGCAGCCCCCTCGACATAGCCTACGAGCAGTACTTC
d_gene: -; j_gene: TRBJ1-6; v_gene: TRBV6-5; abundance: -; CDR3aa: CASSSPTGVGNSPLHF; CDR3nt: TGTGCCAGCAGTTCTCCGACAGGAGTGGGGAATTCACCCCTCCACTTT
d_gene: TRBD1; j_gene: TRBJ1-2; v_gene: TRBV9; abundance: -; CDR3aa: CASSPSGTGGNYGYTF; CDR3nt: TGTGCCAGCAGCCCCTCCGGGACAGGGGGCAACTATGGCTACACCTTC
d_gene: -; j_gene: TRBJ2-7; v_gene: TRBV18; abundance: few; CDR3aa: CASSPLVDSGEQYF; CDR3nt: TGTGCCAGCTCACCACTTGTGGACTCTGGCGAGCAGTACTTC
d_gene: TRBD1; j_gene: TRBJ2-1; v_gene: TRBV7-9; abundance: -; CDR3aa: CASSGRDSIYEQFF; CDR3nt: TGTGCCAGCAGCGGACGGGACAGTATTTATGAGCAGTTCTTC
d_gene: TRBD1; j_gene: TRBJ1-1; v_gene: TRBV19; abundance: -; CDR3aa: CASSRRGQGTGGTEAFF; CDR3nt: TGTGCCAGTAGTAGGAGAGGACAGGGTACGGGGGGTACTGAAGCTTTCTTT
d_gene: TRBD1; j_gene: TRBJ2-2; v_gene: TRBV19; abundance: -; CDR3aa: CASRSPAGTANTGELFF; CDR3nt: TGTGCCAGTAGAAGCCCGGCCGGGACAGCGAACACCGGGGAGCTGTTTTTT
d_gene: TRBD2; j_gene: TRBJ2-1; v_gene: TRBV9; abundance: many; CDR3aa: CASSVRTSGSVNEQFF; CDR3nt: TGTGCCAGCAGCGTTCGGACTAGCGGGAGTGTAAATGAGCAGTTCTTC
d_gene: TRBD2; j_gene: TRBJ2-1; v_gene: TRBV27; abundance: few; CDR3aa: CASSRIGGLANDEQFF; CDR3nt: TGTGCCAGCAGCCGTATAGGCGGACTAGCGAACGATGAGCAGTTCTTC
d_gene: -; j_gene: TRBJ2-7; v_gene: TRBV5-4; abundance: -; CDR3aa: CASSIDSGLTYEQYF; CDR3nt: TGTGCCAGCAGCATCGACTCAGGACTCACCTACGAGCAGTACTTC
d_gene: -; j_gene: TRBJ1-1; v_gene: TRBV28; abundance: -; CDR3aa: CASSLGPGSTEAFF; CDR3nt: TGTGCCAGCAGTTTAGGGCCGGGGAGTACTGAAGCTTTCTTT
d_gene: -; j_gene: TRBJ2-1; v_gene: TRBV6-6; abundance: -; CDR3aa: CASSYSAGVNEQFF; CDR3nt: TGTGCCAGCAGTTACTCGGCAGGGGTCAATGAGCAGTTCTTC
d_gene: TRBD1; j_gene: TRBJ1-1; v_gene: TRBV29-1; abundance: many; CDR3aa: CSVRGNEAFF; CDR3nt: TGCAGCGTCAGGGGGAATGAAGCTTTCTTT
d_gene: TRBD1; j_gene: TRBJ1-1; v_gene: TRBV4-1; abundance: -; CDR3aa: CASSHYDRDDTEAFF; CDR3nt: TGCGCCAGCAGCCATTACGACAGGGATGACACTGAAGCTTTCTTT
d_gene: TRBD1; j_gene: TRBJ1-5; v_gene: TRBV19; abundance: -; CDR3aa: CACNYRGGNQPQHF; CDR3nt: TGTGCCTGCAATTACAGGGGTGGCAATCAGCCCCAGCATTTT
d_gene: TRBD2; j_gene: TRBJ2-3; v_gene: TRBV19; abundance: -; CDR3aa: CATRTSGYTDTQYF; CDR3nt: TGTGCCACTAGGACTAGCGGCTACACAGATACGCAGTATTTT
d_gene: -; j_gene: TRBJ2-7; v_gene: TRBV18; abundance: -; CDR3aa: CASSPTSLSYEQYF; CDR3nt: TGTGCCAGCTCACCAACATCTCTCTCCTACGAGCAGTACTTC
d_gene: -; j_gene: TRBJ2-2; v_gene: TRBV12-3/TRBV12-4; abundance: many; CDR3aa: CASSLGLGELFF; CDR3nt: TGTGCCAGCAGTTTGGGGCTCGGGGAGCTGTTTTTT
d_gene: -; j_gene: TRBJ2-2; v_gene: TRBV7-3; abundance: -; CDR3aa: CASSRRASLGGELFF; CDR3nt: TGTGCCAGCAGCCGACGGGCTAGCCTTGGCGGGGAGCTGTTTTTT
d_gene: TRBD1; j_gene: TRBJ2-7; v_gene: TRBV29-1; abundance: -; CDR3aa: CSVEGQGASYEQYF; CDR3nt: TGCAGCGTTGAAGGCCAGGGGGCCTCCTACGAGCAGTACTTC
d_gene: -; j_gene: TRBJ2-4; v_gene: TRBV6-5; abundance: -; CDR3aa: CASSWESRRTKNIQYF; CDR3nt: TGTGCCAGCAGTTGGGAAAGCCGGAGGACCAAAAACATTCAGTACTTC
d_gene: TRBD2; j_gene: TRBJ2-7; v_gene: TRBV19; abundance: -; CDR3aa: CASSGGLGPYEQYF; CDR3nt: TGTGCCAGTAGTGGGGGACTAGGGCCCTACGAGCAGTACTTC
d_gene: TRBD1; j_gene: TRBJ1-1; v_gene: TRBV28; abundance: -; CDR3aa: CASSFPRGLRGTEAFF; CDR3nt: TGTGCCAGCAGTTTCCCCAGGGGGCTACGGGGCACTGAAGCTTTCTTT